This T cell receptor (beta chain) was observed in a study of T cell repertoires in cytomegalovirus infection. Study information: CMV epitopes used comprised recently identified HLA-C-restricted ones and well-studied HLA-B-restricted ones. Matching HLA type, along with CMV infection, was indicated by public TCR beta signatures.

TCRdb ran MiXCR on the reads and lists one entry per CDR3 protein. In the table there are 300,000 to 400,000 distinct CDR3 sequences, 25% to 35% of which are singletons. This clonotype has more than one count but fewer than ten. Its antigen remains unknown. Germline CDR1 is MDHEN and CDR2 is SYDVKM. V lost 6 bases and J lost 4; bases outside the gene matches: 12. CDR3 length: 16 amino acids. Study-level points and caveats: CMV carriers having the relevant HLA were flagged by cumulative public TCR beta family frequency. CMV-specific HLA-C-restricted TCR beta clonotypes dominated the ex vivo response.

This clonotype was sampled from a human donor in good health (CMV status not recorded). Some clones in this sample may be carry-over from other donors' samples. The starting material was cultured PBMCs, obtained from culture after CMV antigen stimulation. This rearrangement joins TRBV28 to TRBJ1-5; 7 nucleotides align to TRBD1. CDR3: CASSRLGRGRNQPQHF. CDR3 DNA: TGTGCCAGCAGCCGCCTTGGGAGGGGGCGAAATCAGCCCCAGCATTTT. Looking up the rest from reference TRBV28 and TRBJ1-5 gives the full variable domain: DVKVTQSSRYLVKRTGEKVFLECVQDMDHENMFWYRQDPGLGLRLIYFSYDVKMKEKGDIPEGYSVSREKKERFSLILESASTNQTSMYLCASSRLGRGRNQPQHFGDGTRLSIL.